This entry is about one T cell receptor beta chain. V was trimmed by 0 bases and J by 7 bases, leaving 14 bases between them. The CDR3 is 15 residues long. Germline V CDR1 and CDR2: MGHRA, YSYEKL. The sample originates from a study of blood T cell repertoires in COVID-19. Sequencing was performed with immunoSEQ multiplex PCR; in TCRdb, only in-frame clones are kept and a portion is missing. The sample yields approximately 50,000 clones, around 90% seen once. Sequencing was carried out using peripheral blood. The chain is built from TRBV4-1 and TRBJ2-3, with D maybe TRBD1 (6 bases). The receptor was derived from a human donor in a cohort sampled during active COVID-19. Here the CDR3 reads CASSQDGLGTNTQYF. The CDR3 coding sequence is TGCGCCAGCAGCCAAGACGGTTTAGGGACAAATACGCAGTATTTT.